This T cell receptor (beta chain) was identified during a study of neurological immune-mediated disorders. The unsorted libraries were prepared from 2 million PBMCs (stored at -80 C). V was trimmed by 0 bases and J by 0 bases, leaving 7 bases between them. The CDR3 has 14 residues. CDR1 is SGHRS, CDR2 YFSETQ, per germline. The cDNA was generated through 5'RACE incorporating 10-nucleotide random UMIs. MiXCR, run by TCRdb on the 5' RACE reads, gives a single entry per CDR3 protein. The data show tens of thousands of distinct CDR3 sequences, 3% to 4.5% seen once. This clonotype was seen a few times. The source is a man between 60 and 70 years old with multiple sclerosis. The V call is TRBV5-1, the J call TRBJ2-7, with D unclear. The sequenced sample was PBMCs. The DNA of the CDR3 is TGCGCCAGCAGCTTGGAGTCCAGCTCCTACGAGCAGTACTTC. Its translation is CASSLESSSYEQYF.